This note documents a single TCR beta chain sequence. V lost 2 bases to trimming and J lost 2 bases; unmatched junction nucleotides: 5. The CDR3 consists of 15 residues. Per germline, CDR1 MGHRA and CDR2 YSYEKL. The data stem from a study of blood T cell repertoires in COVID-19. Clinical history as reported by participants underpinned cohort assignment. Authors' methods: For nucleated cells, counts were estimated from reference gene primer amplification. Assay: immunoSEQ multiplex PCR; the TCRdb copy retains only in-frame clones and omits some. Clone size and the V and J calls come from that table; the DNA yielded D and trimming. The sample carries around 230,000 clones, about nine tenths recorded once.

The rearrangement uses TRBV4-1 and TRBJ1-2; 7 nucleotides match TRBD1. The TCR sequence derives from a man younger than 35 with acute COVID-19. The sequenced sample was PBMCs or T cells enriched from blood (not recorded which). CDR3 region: CASSQTATGNYGYTF. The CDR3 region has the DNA TGCGCCAGCAGCCAAACGGCGACAGGGAACTATGGCTACACCTTC.